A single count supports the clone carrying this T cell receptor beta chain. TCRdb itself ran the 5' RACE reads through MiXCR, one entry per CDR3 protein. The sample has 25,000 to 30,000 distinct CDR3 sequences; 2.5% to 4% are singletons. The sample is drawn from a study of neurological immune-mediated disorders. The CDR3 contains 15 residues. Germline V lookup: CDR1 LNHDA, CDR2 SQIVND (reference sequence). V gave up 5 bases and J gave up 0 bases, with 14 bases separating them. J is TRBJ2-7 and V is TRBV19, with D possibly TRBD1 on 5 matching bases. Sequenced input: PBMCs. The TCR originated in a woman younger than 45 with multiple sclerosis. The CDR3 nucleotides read TGTGCCAGTAGTGCTGGACACGCAGGCTCCTACGAGCAGTACTTC. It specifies CASSAGHAGSYEQYF.